The clone carrying this T cell receptor (beta chain) has ten or more counts. As yet, its antigen is unknown. This entry comes from a study of T cells after yellow fever vaccination. Study-wide context: Low-cell-number fractions were prepared with SMART-Seq v4 Ultra Low Input. Overall study results and limits: Once the booster was given, most primary-vaccination clones reappeared, at just over 95% for CD4 and around 90% for CD8.

Using its own MiXCR run on the 5' RACE reads, TCRdb lists one record per CDR3 protein. The sample lists 300,000 or so distinct CDR3 sequences, 3.5% to 4.5% occurring once. The CDR3 is 16 amino acids. Germline V gene lookup returns CDR1 DFQATT and CDR2 SNEGSKA (reference sequence). Trimming cost V 0 bases and J 3 bases; bases outside gene matches: 7. This sequence joins TRBV20-1 and TRBJ2-1, with TRBD2 identical over 8 bases. This TCR was sampled from a man between 18 and 29 years old who received the YFV17D yellow fever vaccine. Sequencing was performed on PBMCs, taken 5 days after the yellow fever booster vaccination. CDR3 residues: CSAREVGGGYYNEQFF. The CDR3 nucleotides are TGCAGTGCTAGAGAAGTTGGCGGGGGGTACTACAATGAGCAGTTCTTC.